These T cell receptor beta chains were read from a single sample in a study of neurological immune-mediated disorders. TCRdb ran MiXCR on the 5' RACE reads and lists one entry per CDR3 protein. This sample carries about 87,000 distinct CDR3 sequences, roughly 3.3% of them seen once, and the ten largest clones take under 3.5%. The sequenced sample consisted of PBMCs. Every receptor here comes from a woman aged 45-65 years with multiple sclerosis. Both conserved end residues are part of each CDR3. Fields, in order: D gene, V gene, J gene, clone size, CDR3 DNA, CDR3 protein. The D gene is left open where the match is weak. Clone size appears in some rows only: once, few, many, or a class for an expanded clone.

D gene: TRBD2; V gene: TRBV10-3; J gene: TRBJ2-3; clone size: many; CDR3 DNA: TGTGCCATCAGTGAGGCTAGCGGGGACACAGATACGCAGTATTTT; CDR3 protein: CAISEASGDTDTQYF
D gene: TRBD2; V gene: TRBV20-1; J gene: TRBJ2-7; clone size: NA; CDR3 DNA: TGCAGTGCTAGAGGGACTAGCGGTTTCTACGAGCAGTACTTC; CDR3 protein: CSARGTSGFYEQYF
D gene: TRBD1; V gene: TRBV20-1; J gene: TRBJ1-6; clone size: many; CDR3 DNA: TGCAGTGCTAGATACGGGACAGATAATTCACCCCTCCACTTT; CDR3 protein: CSARYGTDNSPLHF
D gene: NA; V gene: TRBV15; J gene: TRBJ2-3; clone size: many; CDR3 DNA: TGTGCCACCAGCAGAGGAGGGGAGAGGTTAAGCACAGATACGCAGTATTTT; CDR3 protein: CATSRGGERLSTDTQYF
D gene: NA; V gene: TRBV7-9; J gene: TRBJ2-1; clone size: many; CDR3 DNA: TGTGCCAGCAGCTTCGGGGACAATGAGCAGTTCTTC; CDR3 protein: CASSFGDNEQFF
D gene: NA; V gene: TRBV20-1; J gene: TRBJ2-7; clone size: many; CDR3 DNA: TGCAGTGCTAGTCCTACGGGATCCGAGCAGTACTTC; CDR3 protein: CSASPTGSEQYF
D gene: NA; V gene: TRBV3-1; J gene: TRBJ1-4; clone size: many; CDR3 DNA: TGTGCCAGCAGCTCACGGGACGCGAGAAAACTGTTTTTT; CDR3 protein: CASSSRDARKLFF
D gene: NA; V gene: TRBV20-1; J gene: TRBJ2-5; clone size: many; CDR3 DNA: TGCAGTGCTAGTTGGGGGGCCGGTGGAGAGACCCAGTACTTC; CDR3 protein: CSASWGAGGETQYF
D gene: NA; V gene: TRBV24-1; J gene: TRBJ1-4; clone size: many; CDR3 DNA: TGTGCCACCAGCAACCAAAACCGGGACGGCAATGAAAAACTGTTTTTT; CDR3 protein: CATSNQNRDGNEKLFF
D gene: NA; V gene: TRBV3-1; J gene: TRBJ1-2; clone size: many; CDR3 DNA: TGTGCCAGCAGCCTTTTGGGTGGCTACACCTTC; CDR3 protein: CASSLLGGYTF
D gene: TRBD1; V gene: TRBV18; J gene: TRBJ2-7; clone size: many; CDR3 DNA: TGTGCCAGCTCACCAACGAGGGACAGGCTTGTGAACGAGCAGTACTTC; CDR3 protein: CASSPTRDRLVNEQYF
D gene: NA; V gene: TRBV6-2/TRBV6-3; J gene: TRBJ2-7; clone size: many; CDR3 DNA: TGTGCCAGCAGCGAACGTTTCACGGGCTGGTTCTACGAGCAGTACTTC; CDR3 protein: CASSERFTGWFYEQYF
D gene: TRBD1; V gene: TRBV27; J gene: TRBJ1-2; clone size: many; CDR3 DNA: TGTGCCAGCAGTTCGGGACAGGGGGCTTGGGGCTACACCTTC; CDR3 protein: CASSSGQGAWGYTF
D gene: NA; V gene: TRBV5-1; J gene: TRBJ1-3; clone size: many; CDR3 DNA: TGCGCCAGCAGCTTGCAGCAAGGCTCTGGAAACACCATATATTTT; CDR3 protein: CASSLQQGSGNTIYF
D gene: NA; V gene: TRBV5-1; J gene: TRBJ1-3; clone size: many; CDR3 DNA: TGCGCCAGCAGCTTGTTCCCCCCCGAAGAGGGAAACACCATATATTTT; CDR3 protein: CASSLFPPEEGNTIYF
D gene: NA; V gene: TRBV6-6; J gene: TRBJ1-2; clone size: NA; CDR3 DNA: TGTGTCAGCAGCCACTATGGCTACACCTTC; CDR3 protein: CVSSHYGYTF
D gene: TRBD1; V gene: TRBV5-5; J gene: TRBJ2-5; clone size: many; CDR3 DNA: TGTGCCAGCAGTTTAGGGGGCGCGGAACAAGAGACCCAGTACTTC; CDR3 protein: CASSLGGAEQETQYF
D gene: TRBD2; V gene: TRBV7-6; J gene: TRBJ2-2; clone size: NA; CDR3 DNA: TGTGCCAGCAGCCGCTCGACTAGCGGGGCGAACACCGGGGAGCTGTTTTTT; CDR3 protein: CASSRSTSGANTGELFF
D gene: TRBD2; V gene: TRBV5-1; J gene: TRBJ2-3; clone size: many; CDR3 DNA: TGCGCCAGCAGCACAGCGGGGGGGCCAGATACGCAGTATTTT; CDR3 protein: CASSTAGGPDTQYF
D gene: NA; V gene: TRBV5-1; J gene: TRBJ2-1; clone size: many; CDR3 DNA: TGCGCCAGCAGCTTGGGGGGATCCGATGAGCAGTTCTTC; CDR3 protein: CASSLGGSDEQFF
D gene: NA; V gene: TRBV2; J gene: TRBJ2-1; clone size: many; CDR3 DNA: TGTGCCAGCAGTGGAGACAATGAGCAGTTCTTC; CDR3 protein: CASSGDNEQFF
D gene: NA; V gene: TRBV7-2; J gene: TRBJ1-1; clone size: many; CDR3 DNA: TGTGCCAGCAGCAAAGGGGCGCGGGGTGAAGCTTTCTTT; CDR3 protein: CASSKGARGEAFF
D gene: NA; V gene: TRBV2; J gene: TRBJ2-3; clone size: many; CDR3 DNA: TGTGCCAGCAGCGGCAGGGATGGGGGCATGTATTTT; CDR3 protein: CASSGRDGGMYF
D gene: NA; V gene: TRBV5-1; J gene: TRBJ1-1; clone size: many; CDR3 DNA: TGCGCCAGCAAGTCGGGTGGGAACACTGAAGCTTTCTTT; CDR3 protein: CASKSGGNTEAFF
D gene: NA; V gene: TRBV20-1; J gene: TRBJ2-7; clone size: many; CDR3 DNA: TGCAGTGCTTTCCTGGCGGGACCGGCCTCCTACGAGCAGTACTTC; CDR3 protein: CSAFLAGPASYEQYF
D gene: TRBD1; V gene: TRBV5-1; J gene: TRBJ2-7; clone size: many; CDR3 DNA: TGCGCCAGCAGCTCCGGGACAGGAACCTCCTACGAGCAGTACTTC; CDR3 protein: CASSSGTGTSYEQYF
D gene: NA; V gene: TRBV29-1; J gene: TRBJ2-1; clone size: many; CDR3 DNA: TGCAGCGTTGAATGGGGAATGGGCAGGGACAATGAGCAGTTCTTC; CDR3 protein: CSVEWGMGRDNEQFF
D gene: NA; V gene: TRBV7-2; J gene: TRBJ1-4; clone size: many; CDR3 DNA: TGTGCCAGCAGCGGGAGGACCGAGGGGGGTCTGTTTTTT; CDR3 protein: CASSGRTEGGLFF
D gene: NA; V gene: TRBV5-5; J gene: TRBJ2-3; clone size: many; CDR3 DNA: TGTGCCAGCAGCTCTCAAGGCCATAGCACAGATACGCAGTATTTT; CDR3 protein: CASSSQGHSTDTQYF
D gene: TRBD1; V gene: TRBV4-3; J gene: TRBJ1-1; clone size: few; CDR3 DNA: TGCGCCAGCAGCCAGGGTACAGGGGGCGGTGAAGCTTTCTTT; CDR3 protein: CASSQGTGGGEAFF
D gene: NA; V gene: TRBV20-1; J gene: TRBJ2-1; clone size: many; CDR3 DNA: TGCAGTGCTAGAGAGGAGGTAACAGGGAGTAATAATGAGCAGTTCTTC; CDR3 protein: CSAREEVTGSNNEQFF
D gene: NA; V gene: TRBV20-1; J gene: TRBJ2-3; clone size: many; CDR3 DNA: TGCAGTGCTAGAGAATCCCTCATCCGGAGCACAGATACGCAGTATTTT; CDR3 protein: CSARESLIRSTDTQYF
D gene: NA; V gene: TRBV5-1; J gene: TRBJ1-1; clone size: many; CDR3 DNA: TGCGCCAGCAGCTTGGCTGATCGGTTAGGGGATTTCGCTTTCTTT; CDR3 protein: CASSLADRLGDFAFF
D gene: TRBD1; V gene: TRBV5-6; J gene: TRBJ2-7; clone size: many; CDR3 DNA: TGTGCCAGCAGCTCTGGGACAGCTACCTACGAGCAGTACTTC; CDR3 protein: CASSSGTATYEQYF
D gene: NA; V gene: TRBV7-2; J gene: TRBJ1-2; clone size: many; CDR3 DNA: TGTGCCAGCAGCTTAGCGCAGGGAGGTGGCTACACCTTC; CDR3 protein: CASSLAQGGGYTF
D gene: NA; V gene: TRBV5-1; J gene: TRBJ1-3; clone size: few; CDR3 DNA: TGCGCCAGCAGCTCAGGGGACTCTGGAAACACCATATATTTT; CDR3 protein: CASSSGDSGNTIYF
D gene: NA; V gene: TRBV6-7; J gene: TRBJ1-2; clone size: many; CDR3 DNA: TGTGCCAGCAGTTACCCTACAGATAACTATGGCTACACCTTC; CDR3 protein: CASSYPTDNYGYTF
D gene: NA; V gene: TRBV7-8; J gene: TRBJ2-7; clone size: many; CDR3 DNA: TGTGCCAGCAGCTTGGGGTGGATCGGGGGTTCCTACGAGCAGTACTTC; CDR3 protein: CASSLGWIGGSYEQYF
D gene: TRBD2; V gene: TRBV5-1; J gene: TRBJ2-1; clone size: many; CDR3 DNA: TGCGCCAGCAGCTGGGCTAGCGGGGGGAATGAGCAGTTCTTC; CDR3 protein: CASSWASGGNEQFF
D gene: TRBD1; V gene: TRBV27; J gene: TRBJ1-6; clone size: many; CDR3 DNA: TGTGCCAGCAGTTTACAACCGTGGCAGGGGGATAGAAGCTCCTATAATTCACCCCTCCACTTT; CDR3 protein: CASSLQPWQGDRSSYNSPLHF
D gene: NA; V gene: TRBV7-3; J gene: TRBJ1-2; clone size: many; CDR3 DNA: TGTGCCAGCAGCCGGGACACTAACTATGGCTACACCTTC; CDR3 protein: CASSRDTNYGYTF
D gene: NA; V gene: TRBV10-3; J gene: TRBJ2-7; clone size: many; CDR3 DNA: TGTGCGTCGGCTGGTGACTACGAGCAGTACTTC; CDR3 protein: CASAGDYEQYF
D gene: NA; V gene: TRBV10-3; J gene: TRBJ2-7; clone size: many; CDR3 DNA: TGTGCCGCCCGCCCGGGCTTACGGGACTACGAGCAGTACTTC; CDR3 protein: CAARPGLRDYEQYF
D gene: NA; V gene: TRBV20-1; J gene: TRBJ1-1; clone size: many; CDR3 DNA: TGCAGTGCGCTGGGGTTGATGGCTTTCTTT; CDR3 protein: CSALGLMAFF
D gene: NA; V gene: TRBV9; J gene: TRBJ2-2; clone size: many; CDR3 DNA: TGTGCCAGCTCCCAGGCCACTTGGAACACCGGGGAGCTGTTTTTT; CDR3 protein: CASSQATWNTGELFF
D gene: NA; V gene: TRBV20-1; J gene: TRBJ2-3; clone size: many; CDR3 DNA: TGCAGTGCTAGGTCCTACACAGATACGCAGTATTTT; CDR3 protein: CSARSYTDTQYF